The 21 T cell receptor beta chains below come from one sample, sequenced in a study of CD8 T cells in ankylosing spondylitis. MiXCR, run by TCRdb on the 5' RACE reads, gives a single entry per CDR3 protein. The sample lists over 100,000 distinct CDR3 sequences, over 9.5% occurring once. The specimen was blood, either unsorted or a sorted T cell fraction (not recorded which). All receptors come from a female donor with ankylosing spondylitis or in good health (not recorded which).

There are many counts of this clonotype. This chain links TRBV4-2 with TRBJ2-5; 7 bases line up with TRBD1. Per the germline V gene, CDR1 is LGHNA and CDR2 is YNFKEQ. This CDR3 contains 16 residues. Losses at the gene ends were 4 bases for V and 0 bases for J; bases not matched to a gene: 8. The CDR3 DNA follows: TGTGCCAGCAGCCGATCGGGACAGCTAAACCAAGAGACCCAGTACTTC. It translates to CASSRSGQLNQETQYF.

This clonotype came up many times. The chain has TRBV27 and TRBJ2-5; D is unclear. The CDR3 consists of 13 residues. V was trimmed by 3 bases and J by 4 bases, leaving 9 bases between them. CDR1 and CDR2 (germline): MNHEY, SMNVEV (reference sequence). The CDR3 region has the DNA TGTGCCAGCAGTTTTAGGACCGGAGAGACCCAGTACTTC. It yields the protein CASSFRTGETQYF.

This clonotype showed up many times. The gene calls are TRBV7-9 and TRBJ1-1, with D hard to call. The CDR3 has 14 residues. Per the germline V gene, CDR1 is SEHNR and CDR2 is FQNEAQ (reference sequence). The V and J ends lost 5 bases and 11 bases respectively, with 21 bases between them. The CDR3 DNA follows: TGTGCCAGCAGCCCCATAGACCCGACCAGTATTGCTTTCTTT. This gives the protein CASSPIDPTSIAFF.

This clonotype was counted ten times or more. The rearrangement links TRBV29-1 to TRBJ2-5; 7 bases agree with TRBD1. The V gene end was trimmed by 3 bases and the J gene end by 2 bases; junction bases not matched to a gene: 3. Germline V gene data show CDR1 as SQVTM and CDR2 as ANQGSEA. The CDR3 has 13 residues. The DNA of the CDR3 is TGCAGCGTTGAGGGACAGCAGCAAGAGACCCAGTACTTC. Protein product: CSVEGQQQETQYF.

A few counts support this clonotype. This chain links TRBV29-1 with TRBJ2-2; D is unclear. CDR3 length: 11 amino acids. Germline V lookup: CDR1 SQVTM, CDR2 ANQGSEA. V lost 6 bases, J lost 8 bases, and 10 bases lay in between. DNA of the CDR3: TGCAGCGTCTTTGGGGAAGGGGAGCTGTTTTTT. Translated, it gives CSVFGEGELFF.

The table lists this clonotype with a few counts. The rearrangement uses TRBV19 and TRBJ1-6; unclear D gene. The CDR3 length is 15 residues. Trimming stripped 5 bases from V and 9 bases from J, with 17 bases between. CDR1 and CDR2 from the germline V gene are LNHDA and SQIVND (reference sequence). CDR3 nucleotide sequence: TGTGCCAGTAGTTCACGTACGGCCGGCGGTTCACCCCTCCACTTT. Its translation is CASSSRTAGGSPLHF.

Many counts were recorded for this clonotype. This chain links TRBV4-2 with TRBJ2-5; the D gene is possibly TRBD2 (6 bases). CDR1 and CDR2 (germline): LGHNA, YNFKEQ. V was clipped by 0 bases and J by 3 bases, with 14 bases between them. This CDR3 region has 16 residues. The CDR3 here is CASSQEGRLAKETQYF. CDR3 bases: TGTGCCAGCAGCCAAGAGGGGCGTCTAGCGAAAGAGACCCAGTACTTC.

This clonotype showed up many times. V gene TRBV20-1 combines with J gene TRBJ2-1, with TRBD2 matching over 12 bases. The V gene's germline CDR1 is DFQATT and CDR2 SNEGSKA (reference sequence). With 3 bases clipped from V and 5 bases from J, the junction kept 5 bases outside the gene matches. The CDR3 loop spans 15 amino acids. The CDR3 DNA is TGCAGTGCTAGTGGAACTAGCGGGGGGAACAATGAGCAGTTCTTC. Translating it yields CSASGTSGGNNEQFF.

This clonotype was found many times. V is TRBV12-3 or TRBV12-4 and J is TRBJ2-6; 7 bases fit TRBD1. CDR3 length equals 15 residues. Trimming removed 3 bases from V and 4 bases from J; junction bases left unmatched: 3. CDR3 loop: CASSFTGQGANVLTF. CDR3 nucleotides: TGTGCCAGCAGTTTTACGGGACAGGGGGCCAACGTCCTGACTTTC.

The V and J genes are TRBV11-2 and TRBJ2-7; D remains ambiguous. The CDR3 consists of 15 residues. Germline values: CDR1 SGHAT, CDR2 FQNNGV. V was cut by 5 bases and J by 0 bases, with 14 bases left in between. The CDR3 reads CASSPRHHSSYEQYF. In nucleotides, the CDR3 is TGTGCCAGCAGCCCTCGACATCACAGCTCCTACGAGCAGTACTTC.

J is TRBJ2-5 and V is TRBV5-1; no reliable D call. Trimming took 4 bases from V and 5 from J, leaving 18 bases between them. This CDR3 has 15 residues. Germline V gene data show CDR1 as SGHRS and CDR2 as YFSETQ. CDR3 DNA sequence: TGCGCCAGCAGCGACCTACTTTTTGCGAGGGAGACCCAGTACTTC. Amino acids: CASSDLLFARETQYF.

This clonotype was seen many times. V usage is TRBV5-6 and J usage is TRBJ1-2, with 7 positions matching TRBD1. The CDR3 is 13 amino acids. V lost 4 bases to trimming and J lost 4 bases; unmatched junction nucleotides: 4. Germline CDR1 SGHDT, CDR2 YYEEEE. CDR3 in amino acids: CASSTDRSYGYTF. The DNA of the CDR3 is TGTGCCAGCAGCACGGACAGGTCCTATGGCTACACCTTC.

This clonotype has a count of ten or more. The chain joins TRBV3-1 to TRBJ1-1; the match to TRBD1 covers 9 bases. The CDR3 totals 15 residues. V lost 1 base and J lost 3; bases outside the gene matches: 3. The germline gives CDR1 LGHDT, CDR2 YNNKEL (reference sequence). The DNA for the CDR3 is TGTGCCAGCAGCCAAGGGGACAGGGCGGACACTGAAGCTTTCTTT. Amino acid sequence: CASSQGDRADTEAFF.

This clonotype occurred many times. The chain uses TRBV6-1 and TRBJ2-5; possible D gene TRBD2, 7 bases. Germline V gene data show CDR1 as MNHNS and CDR2 as SASEGT. The V gene lost 4 bases and the J gene lost 5 bases, with 17 bases spanning the gap. This CDR3 is 15 amino acids long. CDR3 sequence: CASSGEGGPWETQYF. The CDR3 coding sequence is TGTGCCAGCAGTGGAGAGGGGGGGCCGTGGGAGACCCAGTACTTC.

This clonotype was seen at least ten times. V usage is TRBV18 and J usage is TRBJ1-2; unclear D gene. Trimming stripped 6 bases from V and 4 bases from J, with 12 bases between. In germline, CDR1 is KGHSH, CDR2 LQKENI. This CDR3 comprises 13 residues. In DNA, the CDR3 is TGTGCCAGCTCTACGGACCGTATCTATGGCTACACCTTC. This translates into CASSTDRIYGYTF.

This CDR3 is CASSPSDRGEIRPGELFF. The CDR3 nucleotides are TGTGCCAGCAGCCCGTCAGACAGGGGAGAGATCCGTCCCGGGGAGCTGTTTTTT. The chain links TRBV11-1 to TRBJ2-2, with 8 bases matching TRBD1. Trimming took 5 bases from V and 6 from J; bases not matched to a gene: 17. Germline lookup yields CDR1 SGHAT and CDR2 FQDESV (reference sequence). This CDR3 is 18 amino acids long. The whole variable domain, remainder taken from reference TRBV11-1 and TRBJ2-2, is EAEVAQSPRYKITEKSQAVAFWCDPISGHATLYWYRQILGQGPELLVQFQDESVVDDSQLPKDRFSAERLKGVDSTLKIQPAELGDSAMYLCASSPSDRGEIRPGELFFGEGSRLTVL.

This clonotype was seen at least ten times. CDR3 DNA sequence: TGTGCCAGCAGGTGGGCACCTTATGGCTACACCTTC. It specifies CASRWAPYGYTF. The chain recombines TRBV12-3 or TRBV12-4 with TRBJ1-2; D remains ambiguous. This CDR3 spans 12 amino acids. V lost 6 bases and J lost 5, with 10 bases in between.

About this clonotype itself: A single base separates this from a much larger clone, so it may be a read error. J is TRBJ1-5 and V is TRBV5-1, with a weak D call TRBD1 (5 bases). CDR1 is SGHRS and CDR2 is YFSETQ in the germline V gene. CDR3 size: 15 residues. CDR3 sequence (DNA): TGCGCCACCAGCTTGGTAGGGGAGCCCAATCAGCCCCAGCATTTT. It translates to CATSLVGEPNQPQHF.

The rearrangement uses TRBV2 and TRBJ2-7; TRBD2 is a possible D gene (6 bases). The germline V gene encodes CDR1 SNHLY and CDR2 FYNNEI. The CDR3 is made up of 12 amino acids. Trimming left V 7 bases short and J 7 bases short, with 14 bases between. The CDR3 nucleotides are TGTGCCAGCATGTTCGGTGGACTAGAGCAGTACTTC. Translation gives CASMFGGLEQYF.

This clonotype came up many times. One end of the junction fails to match germline, which may point to a read error. This rearrangement joins TRBV20-1 to TRBJ2-1, with a weak D call TRBD2 (7 bases). CDR1 and CDR2 (germline): DFQATT, SNEGSKA (reference sequence). The CDR3 runs 13 residues. The CDR3: CSALKMGAGEVPF. CDR3 nucleotides: TGCAGTGCTCTAAAGATGGGGGCGGGAGAAGTCCCCTTC.

This clonotype was seen many times. The J gene is TRBJ2-3, the V gene TRBV12-3 or TRBV12-4, with D possibly matching TRBD2 (7 bases). CDR3 size: 16 residues. The V and J ends lost 2 bases and 1 base respectively, with 13 bases between them. The CDR3 DNA reads TGTGCCAGCAGTTTAAGGGGGGGCCTAGGCACAGATACGCAGTATTTT. This codes for CASSLRGGLGTDTQYF.